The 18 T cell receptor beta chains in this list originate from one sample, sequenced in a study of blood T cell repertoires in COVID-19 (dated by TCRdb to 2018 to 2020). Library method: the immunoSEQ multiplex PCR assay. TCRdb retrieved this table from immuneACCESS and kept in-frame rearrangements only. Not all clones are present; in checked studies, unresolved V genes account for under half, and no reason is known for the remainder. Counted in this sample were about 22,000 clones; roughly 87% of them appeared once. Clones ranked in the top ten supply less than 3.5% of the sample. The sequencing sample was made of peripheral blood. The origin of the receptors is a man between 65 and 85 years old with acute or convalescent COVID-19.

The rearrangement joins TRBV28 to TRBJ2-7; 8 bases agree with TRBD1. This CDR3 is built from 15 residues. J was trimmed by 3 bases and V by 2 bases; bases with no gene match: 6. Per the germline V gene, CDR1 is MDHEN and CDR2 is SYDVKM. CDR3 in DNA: TGTGCCAGCAGTTTACAGCTCAGGGGGCTCTACGAGCAGTACTTC. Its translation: CASSLQLRGLYEQYF. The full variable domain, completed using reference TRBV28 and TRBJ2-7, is DVKVTQSSRYLVKRTGEKVFLECVQDMDHENMFWYRQDPGLGLRLIYFSYDVKMKEKGDIPEGYSVSREKKERFSLILESASTNQTSMYLCASSLQLRGLYEQYFGPGTRLTVT.

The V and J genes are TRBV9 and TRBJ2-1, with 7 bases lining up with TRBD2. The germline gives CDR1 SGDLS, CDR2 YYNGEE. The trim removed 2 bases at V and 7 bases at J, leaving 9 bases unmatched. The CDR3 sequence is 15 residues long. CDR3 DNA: TGTGCCAGCAGCGTGGAGCGACTAGCAGGAAATGAGCAGTTCTTC. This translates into CASSVERLAGNEQFF.

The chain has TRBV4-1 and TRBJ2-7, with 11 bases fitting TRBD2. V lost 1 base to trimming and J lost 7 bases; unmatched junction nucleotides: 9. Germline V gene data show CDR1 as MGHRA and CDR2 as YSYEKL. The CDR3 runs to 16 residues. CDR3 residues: CASSQGASGRSQEQYF. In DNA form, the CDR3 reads TGCGCCAGCAGCCAAGGGGCTAGCGGGAGGTCGCAAGAGCAGTACTTC.

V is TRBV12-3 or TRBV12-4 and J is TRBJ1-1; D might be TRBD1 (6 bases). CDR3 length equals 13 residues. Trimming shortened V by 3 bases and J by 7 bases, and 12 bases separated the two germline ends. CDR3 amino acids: CASSLGGPGEAFF. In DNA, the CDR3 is TGTGCCAGCAGTTTGGGGGGGCCTGGTGAAGCTTTCTTT.

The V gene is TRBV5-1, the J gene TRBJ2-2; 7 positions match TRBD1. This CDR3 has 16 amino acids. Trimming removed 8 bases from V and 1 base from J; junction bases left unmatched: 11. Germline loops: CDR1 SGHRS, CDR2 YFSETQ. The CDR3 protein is CASTATGLLNTGELFF. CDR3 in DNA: TGCGCCAGTACCGCGACAGGGCTACTGAACACCGGGGAGCTGTTTTTT.

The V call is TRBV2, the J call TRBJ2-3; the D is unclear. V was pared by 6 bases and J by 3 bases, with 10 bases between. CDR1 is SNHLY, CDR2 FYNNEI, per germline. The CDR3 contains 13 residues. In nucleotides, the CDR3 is TGTGCCAGCAGGGTTTTCGGGACAGATACGCAGTATTTT. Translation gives CASRVFGTDTQYF. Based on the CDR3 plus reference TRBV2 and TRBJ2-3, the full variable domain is EPEVTQTPSHQVTQMGQEVILRCVPISNHLYFYWYRQILGQKVEFLVSFYNNEISEKSEIFDDQFSVERPDGSNFTLKIRSTKLEDSAMYFCASRVFGTDTQYFGPGTRLTVL.

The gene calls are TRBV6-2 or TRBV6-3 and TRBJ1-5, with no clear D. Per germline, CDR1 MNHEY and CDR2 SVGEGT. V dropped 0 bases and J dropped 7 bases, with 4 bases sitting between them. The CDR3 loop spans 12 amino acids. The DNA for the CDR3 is TGTGCCAGCAGTTACTCACGGCAGCCCCAGCATTTT. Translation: CASSYSRQPQHF.

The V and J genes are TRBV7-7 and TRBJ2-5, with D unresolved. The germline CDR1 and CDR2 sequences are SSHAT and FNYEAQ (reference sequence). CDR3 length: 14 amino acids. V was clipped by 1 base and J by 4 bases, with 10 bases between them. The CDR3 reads CASSLGQSVETQYF. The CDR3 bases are TGTGCCAGCAGCTTAGGGCAGAGCGTAGAGACCCAGTACTTC.

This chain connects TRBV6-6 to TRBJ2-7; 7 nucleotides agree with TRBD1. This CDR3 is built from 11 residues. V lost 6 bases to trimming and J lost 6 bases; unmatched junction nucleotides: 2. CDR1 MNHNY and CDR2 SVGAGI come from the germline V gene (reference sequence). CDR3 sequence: CASSYRGEQYF. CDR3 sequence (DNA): TGTGCCAGCAGCTACAGGGGCGAGCAGTACTTC.

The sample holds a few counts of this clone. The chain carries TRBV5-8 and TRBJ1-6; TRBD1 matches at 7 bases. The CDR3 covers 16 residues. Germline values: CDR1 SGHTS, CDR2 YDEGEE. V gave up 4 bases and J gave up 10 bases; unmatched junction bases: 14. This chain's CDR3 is CASSQQPQGVGSPLHF. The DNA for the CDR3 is TGTGCCAGCAGCCAGCAACCCCAGGGGGTAGGCTCACCCCTCCACTTT.

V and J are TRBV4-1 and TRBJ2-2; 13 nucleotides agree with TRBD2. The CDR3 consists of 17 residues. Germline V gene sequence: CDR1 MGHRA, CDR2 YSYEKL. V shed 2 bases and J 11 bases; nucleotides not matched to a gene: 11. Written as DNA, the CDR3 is TGCGCCAGCAGCCAACCTCGGACTAGCGGGAGAGATTTTGAGCTGTTTTTT. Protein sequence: CASSQPRTSGRDFELFF.

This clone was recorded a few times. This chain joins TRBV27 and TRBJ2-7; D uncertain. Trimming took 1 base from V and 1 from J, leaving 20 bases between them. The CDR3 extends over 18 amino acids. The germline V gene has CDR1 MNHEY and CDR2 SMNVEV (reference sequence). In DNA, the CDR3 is TGTGCCAGCAGTTTATTGGAACTTGACGGTAAGACATCCTACGAGCAGTACTTC. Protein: CASSLLELDGKTSYEQYF.

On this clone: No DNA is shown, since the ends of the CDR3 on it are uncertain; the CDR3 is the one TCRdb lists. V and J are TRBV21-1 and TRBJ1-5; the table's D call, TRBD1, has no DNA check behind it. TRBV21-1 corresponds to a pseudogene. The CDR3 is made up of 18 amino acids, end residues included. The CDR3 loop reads CASRPPVGQGAKHQPQHF.

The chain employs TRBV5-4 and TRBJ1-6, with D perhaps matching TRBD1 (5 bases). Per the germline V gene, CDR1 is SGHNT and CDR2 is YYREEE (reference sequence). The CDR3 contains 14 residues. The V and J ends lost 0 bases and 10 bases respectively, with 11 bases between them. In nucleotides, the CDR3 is TGTGCCAGCAGCTTGGCGGGGGTTAGATCACCCCTCCACTTT. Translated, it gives CASSLAGVRSPLHF.

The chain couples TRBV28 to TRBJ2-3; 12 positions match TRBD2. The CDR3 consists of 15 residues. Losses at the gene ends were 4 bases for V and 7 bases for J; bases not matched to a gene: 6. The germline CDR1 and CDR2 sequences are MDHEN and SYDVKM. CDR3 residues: CASSSSGGARNTQYF. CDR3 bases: TGTGCCAGCAGTTCTAGCGGGGGGGCCAGGAATACGCAGTATTTT.

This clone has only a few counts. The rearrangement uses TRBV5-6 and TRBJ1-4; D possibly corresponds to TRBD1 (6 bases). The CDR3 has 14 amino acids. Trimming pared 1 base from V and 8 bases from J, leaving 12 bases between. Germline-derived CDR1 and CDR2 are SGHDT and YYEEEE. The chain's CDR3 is CASSLTGIREKLFF. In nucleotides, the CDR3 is TGTGCCAGCAGCTTGACAGGGATCCGGGAAAAACTGTTTTTT.

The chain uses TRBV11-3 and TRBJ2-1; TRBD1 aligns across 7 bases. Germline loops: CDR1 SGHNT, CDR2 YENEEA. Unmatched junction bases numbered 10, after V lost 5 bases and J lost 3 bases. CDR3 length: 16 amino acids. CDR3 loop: CASSAKGAASYNEQFF. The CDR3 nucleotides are TGTGCCAGCAGCGCCAAGGGGGCCGCCAGCTACAATGAGCAGTTCTTC.

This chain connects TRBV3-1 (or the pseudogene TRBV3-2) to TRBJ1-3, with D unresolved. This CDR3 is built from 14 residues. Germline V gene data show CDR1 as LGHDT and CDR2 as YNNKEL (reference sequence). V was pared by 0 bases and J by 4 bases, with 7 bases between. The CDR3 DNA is TGTGCCAGCAGCCAAGATCAATCCGGAAACACCATATATTTT. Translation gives CASSQDQSGNTIYF.